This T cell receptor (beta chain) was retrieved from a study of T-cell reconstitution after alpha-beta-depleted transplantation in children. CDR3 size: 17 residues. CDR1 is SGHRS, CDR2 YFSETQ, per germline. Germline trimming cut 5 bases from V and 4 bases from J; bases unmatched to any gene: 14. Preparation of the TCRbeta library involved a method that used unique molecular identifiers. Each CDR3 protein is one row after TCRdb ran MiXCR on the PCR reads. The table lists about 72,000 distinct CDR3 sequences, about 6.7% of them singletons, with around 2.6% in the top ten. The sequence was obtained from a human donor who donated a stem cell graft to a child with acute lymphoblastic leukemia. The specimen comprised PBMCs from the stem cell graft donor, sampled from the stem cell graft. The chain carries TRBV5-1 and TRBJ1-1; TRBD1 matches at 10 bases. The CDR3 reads CASRVPGQGSGSTEAFF. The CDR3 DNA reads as TGCGCCAGCAGGGTCCCGGGACAGGGGTCGGGCAGCACTGAAGCTTTCTTT.